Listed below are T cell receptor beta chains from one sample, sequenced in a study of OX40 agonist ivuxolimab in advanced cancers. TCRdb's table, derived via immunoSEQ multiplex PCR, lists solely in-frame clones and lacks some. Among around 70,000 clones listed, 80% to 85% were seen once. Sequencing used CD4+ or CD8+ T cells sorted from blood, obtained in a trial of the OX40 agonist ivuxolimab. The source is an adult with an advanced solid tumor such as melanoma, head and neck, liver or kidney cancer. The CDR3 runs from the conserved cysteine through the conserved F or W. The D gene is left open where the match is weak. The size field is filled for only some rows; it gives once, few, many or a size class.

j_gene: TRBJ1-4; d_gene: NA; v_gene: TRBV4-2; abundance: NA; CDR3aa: CASSEKGGQGRAEKLFF; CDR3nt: TGTGCCAGCAGCGAAAAGGGGGGCCAAGGACGGGCCGAAAAACTGTTTTTT
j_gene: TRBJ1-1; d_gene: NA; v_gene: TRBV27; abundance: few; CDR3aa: CASSLRQLAMGTEAFF; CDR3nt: TGTGCCAGCAGTTTACGGCAGCTCGCCATGGGCACTGAAGCTTTCTTT
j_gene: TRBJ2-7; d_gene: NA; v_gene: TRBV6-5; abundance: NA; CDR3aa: CASTLTESSSYEQYF; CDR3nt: TGTGCCAGCACCTTGACAGAATCGAGCTCCTACGAGCAGTACTTC
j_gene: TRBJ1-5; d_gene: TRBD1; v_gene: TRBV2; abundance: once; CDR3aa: CASSVGTGIQPQHF; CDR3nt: TGTGCCAGCAGTGTCGGGACAGGGATACAGCCCCAGCATTTT
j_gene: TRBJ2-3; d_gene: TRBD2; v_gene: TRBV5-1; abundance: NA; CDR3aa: CASSLLAGGGATDTQYF; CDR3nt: TGCGCCAGCAGCTTGCTAGCGGGAGGGGGTGCGACAGATACGCAGTATTTT
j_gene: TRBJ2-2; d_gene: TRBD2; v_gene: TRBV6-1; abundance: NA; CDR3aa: CASSGIWLAVTGELFF; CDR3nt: TGTGCCAGCAGTGGGATATGGCTAGCGGTCACCGGGGAGCTGTTTTTT
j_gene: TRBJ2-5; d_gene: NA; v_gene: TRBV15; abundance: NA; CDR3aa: CATSRARRGETQYF; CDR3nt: TGTGCCACCAGCAGAGCCAGACGGGGGGAGACCCAGTACTTC
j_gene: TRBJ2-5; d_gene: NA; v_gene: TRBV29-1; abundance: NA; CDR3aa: CSVEVTERGLHQETQYF; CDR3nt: TGCAGCGTTGAAGTGACGGAAAGGGGACTTCACCAAGAGACCCAGTACTTC
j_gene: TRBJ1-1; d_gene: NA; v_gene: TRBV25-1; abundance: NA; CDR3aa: CASSAPITNTEAFF; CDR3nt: TGTGCCAGCAGTGCTCCAATCACGAACACTGAAGCTTTCTTT
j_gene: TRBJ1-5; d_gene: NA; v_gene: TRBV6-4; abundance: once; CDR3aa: CASIPPRDEYNSNQPQHF; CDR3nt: TGTGCCAGCATACCCCCCCGGGATGAGTACAATAGCAATCAGCCCCAGCATTTT
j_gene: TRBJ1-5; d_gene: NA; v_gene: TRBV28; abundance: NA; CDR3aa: CASMPPTGMRSQPQHF; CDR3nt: TGTGCCAGCATGCCCCCGACCGGGATGAGGTCTCAGCCCCAGCATTTT
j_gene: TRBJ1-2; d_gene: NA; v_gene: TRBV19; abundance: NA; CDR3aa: CASSTFRTENIYGYTF; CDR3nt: TGTGCCAGTAGCACCTTCAGGACAGAGAACATTTATGGCTACACCTTC
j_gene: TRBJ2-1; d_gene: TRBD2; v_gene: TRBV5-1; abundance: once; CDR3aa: CASSSGLGLAGWRGGIQFF; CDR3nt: TGCGCCAGCAGCTCCGGCCTGGGACTAGCGGGGTGGCGAGGGGGAATCCAGTTCTTC
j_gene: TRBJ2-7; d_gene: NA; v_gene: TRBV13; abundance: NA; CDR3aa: CASSQLFGGSTYEQYF; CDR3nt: TGTGCCAGCAGCCAACTATTTGGGGGGTCTACCTACGAGCAGTACTTC
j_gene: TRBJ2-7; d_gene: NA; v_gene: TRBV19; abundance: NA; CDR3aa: CASSKYDEQYF; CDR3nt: TGTGCCAGTAGTAAATACGACGAGCAGTACTTC
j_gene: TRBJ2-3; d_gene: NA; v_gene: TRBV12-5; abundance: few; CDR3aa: CASGLVGWASRGRDTDTQYF; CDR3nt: TGTGCTAGTGGTTTGGTAGGGTGGGCTAGCAGGGGAAGGGACACAGATACGCAGTATTTT
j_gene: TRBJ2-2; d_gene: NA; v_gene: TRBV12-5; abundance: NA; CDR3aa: CASGLVKKGGQSGTGELFF; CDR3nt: TGTGCTAGTGGTTTGGTAAAAAAAGGTGGACAATCGGGCACCGGGGAGCTGTTTTTT
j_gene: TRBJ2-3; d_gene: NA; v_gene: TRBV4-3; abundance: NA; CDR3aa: CASSQDGDTDFTDTQYF; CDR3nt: TGCGCCAGCAGCCAAGATGGGGACACGGATTTCACAGATACGCAGTATTTT
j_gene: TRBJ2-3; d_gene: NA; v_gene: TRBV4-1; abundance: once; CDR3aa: CASSQVPGRGRGTQYF; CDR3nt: TGCGCCAGCAGCCAAGTTCCAGGACGGGGAAGAGGTACGCAGTATTTT
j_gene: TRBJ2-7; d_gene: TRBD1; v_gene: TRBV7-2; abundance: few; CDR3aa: CASSLGTGSFDEQYF; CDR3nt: TGTGCCAGCAGCCTCGGGACAGGTAGCTTTGACGAGCAGTACTTC